This T cell receptor beta chain derives from a study of blood T cell repertoires in COVID-19. The germline V and J ends were trimmed by 6 bases and 5 bases, with 16 bases remaining between them. This CDR3 has 14 residues. The V gene's germline CDR1 is LGHDT and CDR2 YNNKEL (reference sequence). The study drew participants aged about 18 to 90 years from 20 to 30 US areas. Cohort 3 recovered donors had two negative PCRs, clearance, or symptom resolution. In the original workflow: Amplification of reference gene primers was used by the study to estimate nucleated cell counts. Produced via immunoSEQ multiplex PCR; TCRdb's table is partial and in-frame only. V, J and clone size are taken as reported in that table, and D and trimming were inferred from the DNA itself. This table has around 160,000 clones, 80% appearing once. This clone is deemed large.

The receptor was derived from a middle-aged man who had recovered from COVID-19. Source material: PBMCs or T cells enriched from blood (not recorded which). This chain joins TRBV3-1 (or the pseudogene TRBV3-2) and TRBJ1-1, with D possibly matching TRBD1 (5 bases). The CDR3 spells CASSAGEGVTEAFF. As DNA, the CDR3 is TGTGCCAGCAGTGCGGGGGAGGGCGTAACTGAAGCTTTCTTT.